These T cell receptor beta chains were read from a single sample in a study of control samples from healthy donors and cancer patients. The protocol was immunoSEQ multiplex PCR, while the TCRdb copy is restricted to in-frame clones and leaves out a portion. The data contain roughly 84,000 clones, around nine tenths of them singletons. Sequencing used blood. The receptors here all came from a man aged 50 to 59 in good health. The conserved cysteine and the conserved F or W are not part of the CDR3 here.

CDR3 protein | V gene
ASSIGTLEAF | TRBV19
ASNGDSHLPGEQY | TRBV14
ASSRDSDTQY | TRBV5-1
ASSSGTLSYGYT | TRBV27
AWSSRLAGDMSSYEQY | TRBV30
AISESGNQNTEAF | TRBV10-3
ASSLTGYEQY | TRBV7-9
ASSDRGRGEQF | TRBV5-1
ASSALPSGSDGYT | TRBV9
ASRYRGTNTEAF | TRBV19
ASSERQGSYEQY | TRBV5-1
TSSHAFPKGISAVYGYT | TRBV1
ASSPQGDTQY | TRBV7-9
ASSLVRGLNTEAF | TRBV11-2
ASRIGQGANYGYT | TRBV19
AMSPAGDTYEQY | TRBV10-3
ASSRVNYGYT | TRBV7-9
ASSQGNTNTEAF | TRBV3-1/TRBV3-2
ASSLDVGRSSYNEQF | TRBV11-2
ASSLSPANYGYT | TRBV5-8
ASSPAGSYEQY | TRBV6-6
ASSLLRGANEKLF | TRBV5-6
ASSLVGSPLH | TRBV7-9
ASSFLGLDTGELF | TRBV7-9
ASSVDGRETQY | TRBV9
ASSPTGTAVRGYT | TRBV2
ASTTEPYQPQH | TRBV11-3
ASSPLPLGQYNEKLF | TRBV5-1
ASSQDLVWGQLDNRNYGYT | TRBV14
ASSIGGENKWPQH | TRBV19
ASSSQGENYGYT | TRBV25-1
ASSQDPRTGSGYT | TRBV4-3
ASSQDRVKGYNGYT | TRBV4-1
ASSLLPAYEQY | TRBV6-5
AWRVTGDTEAF | TRBV30
ASSSGQGTGTQY | TRBV9
SASGRYGPTEAF | TRBV20-1
ASSMTGMVGYT | TRBV19
AWTEPFRSPLH | TRBV30
ASSSPGLANEQF | TRBV6-6
ASSLVSGQGWSPLH | TRBV7-2
ASSPAPGPSSYEQY | TRBV14
ASSLQPFTTGGSSGTQY | TRBV7-2
ASSLYTANYGYT | TRBV5-1
ASSIRGQTRDIQY | TRBV19
ATSANSPLH | TRBV15
ASSQHRDYGYT | TRBV9
ASSGGALSTEAF | TRBV5-4
ASSRNTGTNPVPLH | TRBV18
AWNWGGREF | TRBV30
SASAGGRASYEQY | TRBV20-1
ASSQAAANTIY | TRBV3-1/TRBV3-2
ASSLAVGWNTEAF | TRBV5-1
ASSPQQGTYNEQF | TRBV18
ASSLVALAGGTDTQY | TRBV7-2
ASSPRQGENTEAF | TRBV4-2
ASSAGQGGNSPLH | TRBV9
ASSFVTGAETQY | TRBV7-2
ASSADALGAPLH | TRBV7-9
SVEVGVYEQY | TRBV29-1